These T cell receptor beta chains were read from a single sample in a study of blood T cell repertoires in COVID-19. Profiling relied on immunoSEQ multiplex PCR, and the TCRdb table lists in-frame clones only, not all of them. The sample gives 150,000 to 190,000 clones, 76% of which show up once; 3.7% is in the top ten. The sequenced material came from peripheral blood. All receptors derive from a woman older than 75 with acute or convalescent COVID-19. CDR3s leave out the opening cysteine and the closing phenylalanine or tryptophan. The D gene is left open where the match is weak. Only some rows state a clone size, as once, few, many or a class for expanded clones.

>few|TRBJ1-1|TRBV12-5|NA
ASAGHNRPEAF
>NA|TRBJ1-4|TRBV2|NA
ASSDPHRDEKLF
>NA|TRBJ2-3|TRBV5-1|NA
ASSFKGTDTQY
>NA|TRBJ1-1|TRBV18|NA
ASSPGGGTNTEAF
>few|TRBJ1-3|TRBV5-1|NA
ASSLASSGNTIY
>NA|TRBJ1-1|TRBV19|TRBD1
ASSISGTGGTEAF
>NA|TRBJ1-5|TRBV2|NA
ASSEFSGSLGPQH
>NA|TRBJ2-7|TRBV20-1|TRBD1
SASPFLLGQGIYEQY
>NA|TRBJ2-3|TRBV5-6|TRBD1
ASSFGTATSTDTQY
>once|TRBJ2-1|TRBV11-3|NA
ASSLDLVGGGNNEQF
>NA|TRBJ2-1|TRBV18|TRBD2
ASSQGLAGVDEQF
>NA|TRBJ1-1|TRBV5-4|NA
ASRTENTEAF
>few|TRBJ1-5|TRBV24-1|NA
ATSDFEGPRDFSNQPQH
>NA|TRBJ2-1|TRBV27|TRBD2
ASSFLTSGNHEQF
>NA|TRBJ2-7|TRBV5-1|NA
ASSMDSYEQY
>few|TRBJ1-2|TRBV10-3|TRBD1
AISESDRGSYGYT
>once|TRBJ1-2|TRBV5-1|TRBD1
ASSGDRGDYGYT
>NA|TRBJ1-2|TRBV5-1|TRBD1
ASSYSGQGLYGYT
>NA|TRBJ2-7|TRBV5-1|NA
ASSSLGHEQY
>NA|TRBJ2-2|TRBV11-3|NA
ASSFGLNTGELF
>NA|TRBJ2-2|TRBV6-5|NA
ASARQVGPGELF
>NA|TRBJ1-2|TRBV6-1|NA
ASSEAPYLDSKYGYT
>once|TRBJ2-7|TRBV9|TRBD2
ASSVAGGRGEQY
>NA|TRBJ2-5|TRBV4-3|TRBD1
ASSQGQGSETQY
>NA|TRBJ2-7|TRBV27|NA
ASKGTATPYYEQY
>NA|TRBJ2-1|TRBV7-3|TRBD2
ASSPAGAANEQF
>NA|TRBJ2-7|TRBV7-2|NA
ASSLALGQPDYYEQY
>NA|TRBJ2-2|TRBV7-3|TRBD1
ASSRDRAIGTGELF
>NA|TRBJ2-3|TRBV6-5|NA
ASSPGISTDTQY
>NA|TRBJ1-5|TRBV10-3|NA
AISDRVDQPQH
>NA|TRBJ1-1|TRBV19|NA
ASFFVRGTVNTEAF
>NA|TRBJ1-6|TRBV14|NA
ASSFFLGSSYNSPLH
>once|TRBJ2-3|TRBV7-3|NA
ASSPQGRGTTDTQY
>NA|TRBJ2-3|TRBV12-5|TRBD1
ASGPGTGVLDTQY
>NA|TRBJ2-1|TRBV10-1|TRBD1
ASSGKNPWTGNNEQF
>NA|TRBJ2-1|TRBV27|NA
ASNQPGSGISYNEQF
>NA|TRBJ1-2|TRBV20-1|NA
SARSRVDYT
>NA|TRBJ1-3|TRBV4-2|NA
ASSTDTRNTIY
>NA|TRBJ1-2|TRBV5-1|NA
ASRGVGSYGYT
>NA|TRBJ1-2|TRBV30|TRBD1
AWGDRDPKGYT